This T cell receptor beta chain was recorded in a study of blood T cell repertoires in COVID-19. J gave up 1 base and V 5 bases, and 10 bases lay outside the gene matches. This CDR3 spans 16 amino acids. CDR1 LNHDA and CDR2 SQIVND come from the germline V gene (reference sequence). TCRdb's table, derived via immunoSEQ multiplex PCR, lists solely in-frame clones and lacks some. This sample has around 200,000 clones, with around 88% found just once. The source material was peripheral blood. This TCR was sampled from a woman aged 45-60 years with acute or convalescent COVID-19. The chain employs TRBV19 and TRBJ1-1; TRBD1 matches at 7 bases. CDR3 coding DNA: TGTGCCAGTAGTTCGACCCGGACAGGCCCGAACACTGAAGCTTTCTTT. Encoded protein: CASSSTRTGPNTEAFF.